This T cell receptor beta chain was retrieved from a study of identical twins. The CDR3 is made up of 13 amino acids. This clonotype was seen a handful of times. Its specificity is not known. In every case, the donor was a healthy Caucasian. A universal primer site was created by template switching, with the cDNA bearing unique molecular identifiers. TCRdb independently ran MiXCR on the 5' RACE reads; one entry per CDR3 protein. The sample includes some 900,000 distinct CDR3 sequences, over 9% seen only once; the top ten take about 1.6%. General study results and limits: When twins shared out-of-frame alpha sequences, those sequences had excess low generation probability.

The same sample was also studied in work on yellow fever vaccine responses in identical twins.

The receptor's source is a woman under 30 in good health. The sequencing input was PBMCs. J is TRBJ2-3 and V is TRBV21-1. TRBV21-1 is tagged as a pseudogene. CDR3 sequence reads: CASSNDFPGTQYF. DNA of the CDR3: TGTGCCAGCAGCAATGATTTTCCTGGTACGCAGTATTTT.